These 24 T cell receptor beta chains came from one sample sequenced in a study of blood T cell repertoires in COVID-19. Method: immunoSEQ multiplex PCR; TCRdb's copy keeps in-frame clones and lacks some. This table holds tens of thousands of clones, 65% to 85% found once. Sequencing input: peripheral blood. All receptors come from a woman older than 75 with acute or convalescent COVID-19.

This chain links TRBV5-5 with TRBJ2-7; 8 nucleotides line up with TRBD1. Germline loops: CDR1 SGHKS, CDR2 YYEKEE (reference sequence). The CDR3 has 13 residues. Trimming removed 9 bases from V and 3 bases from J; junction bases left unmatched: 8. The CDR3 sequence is CATGTGIFYEQYF. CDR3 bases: TGTGCCACCGGGACAGGTATTTTCTACGAGCAGTACTTC.

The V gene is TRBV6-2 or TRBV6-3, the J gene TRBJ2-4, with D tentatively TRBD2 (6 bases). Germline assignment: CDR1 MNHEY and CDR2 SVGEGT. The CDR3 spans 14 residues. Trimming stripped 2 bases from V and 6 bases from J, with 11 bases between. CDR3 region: CASSYGGIVNIQYF. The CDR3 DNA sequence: TGTGCCAGCAGTTACGGAGGGATTGTAAACATTCAGTACTTC.

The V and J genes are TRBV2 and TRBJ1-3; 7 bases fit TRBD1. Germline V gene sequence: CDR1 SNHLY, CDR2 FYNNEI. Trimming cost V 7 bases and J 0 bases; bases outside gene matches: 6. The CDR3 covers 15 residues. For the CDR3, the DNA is TGTGCCAGCAAAACGGACAGGAGCTCTGGAAACACCATATATTTT. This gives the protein CASKTDRSSGNTIYF.

This CDR3 is CASRASGRADEQFF. The CDR3 DNA reads TGTGCCAGCAGGGCGAGCGGGAGGGCCGACGAGCAGTTCTTC. The chain combines TRBV28 with TRBJ2-1; the match to TRBD2 covers 10 bases. J lost 10 bases, V lost 6 bases, and 9 bases had no gene match. The germline V gene encodes CDR1 MDHEN and CDR2 SYDVKM. The CDR3 contains 14 residues. Together with reference TRBV28 and TRBJ2-1, the CDR3 gives the full variable domain: DVKVTQSSRYLVKRTGEKVFLECVQDMDHENMFWYRQDPGLGLRLIYFSYDVKMKEKGDIPEGYSVSREKKERFSLILESASTNQTSMYLCASRASGRADEQFFGPGTRLTVL.

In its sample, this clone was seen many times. The DNA of the CDR3 is TGTGCCAGCAGCTTAGTGGCTAGCGGGGAGACCCAGTACTTC. Its translation is CASSLVASGETQYF. This chain connects TRBV7-8 to TRBJ2-5, with 8 bases that match TRBD2. After removal of 1 base from V and 5 bases from J, the junction contained 3 bases not matched to a gene. The CDR3 extends over 14 amino acids. CDR1 and CDR2 from the germline V gene are SGHVS and FQNEAQ.

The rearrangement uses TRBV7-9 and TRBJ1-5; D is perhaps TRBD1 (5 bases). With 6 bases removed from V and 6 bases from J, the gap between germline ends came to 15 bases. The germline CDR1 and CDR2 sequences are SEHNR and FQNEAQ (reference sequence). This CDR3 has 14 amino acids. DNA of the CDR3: TGTGCCAGCAGTTATGGGGGGTACGGTCAGCCCCAGCATTTT. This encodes CASSYGGYGQPQHF.

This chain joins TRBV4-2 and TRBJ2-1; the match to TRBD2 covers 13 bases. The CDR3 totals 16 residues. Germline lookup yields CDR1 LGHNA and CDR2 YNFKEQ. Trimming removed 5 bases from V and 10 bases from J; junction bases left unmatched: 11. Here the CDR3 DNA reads TGTGCCAGCAGCATCTCCGGGACTAGCGGGACCCGGGAGCAGTTCTTC. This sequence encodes CASSISGTSGTREQFF.

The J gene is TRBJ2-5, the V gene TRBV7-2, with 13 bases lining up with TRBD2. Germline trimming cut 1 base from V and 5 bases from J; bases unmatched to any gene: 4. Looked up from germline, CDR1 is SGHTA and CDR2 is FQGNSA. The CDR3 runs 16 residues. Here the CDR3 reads CASSLGGTSGVETQYF. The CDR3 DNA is TGTGCCAGCAGCTTAGGGGGGACTAGCGGGGTGGAGACCCAGTACTTC. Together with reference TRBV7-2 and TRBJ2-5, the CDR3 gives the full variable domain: GAGVSQSPSNKVTEKGKDVELRCDPISGHTALYWYRQSLGQGLEFLIYFQGNSAPDKSGLPSDRFSAERTGGSVSTLTIQRTQQEDSAVYLCASSLGGTSGVETQYFGPGTRLLVL.

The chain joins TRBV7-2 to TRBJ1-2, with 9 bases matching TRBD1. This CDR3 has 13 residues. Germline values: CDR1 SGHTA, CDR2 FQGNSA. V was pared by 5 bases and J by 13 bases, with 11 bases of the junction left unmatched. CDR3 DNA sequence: TGTGCCAGCAGCGGACCGGGACAGGGTTCGTGCACCTTC. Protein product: CASSGPGQGSCTF.

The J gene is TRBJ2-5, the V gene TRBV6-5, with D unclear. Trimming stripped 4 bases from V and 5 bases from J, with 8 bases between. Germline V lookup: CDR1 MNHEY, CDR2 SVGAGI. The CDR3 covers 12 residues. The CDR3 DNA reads TGTGCCAGCAGTTTATCCCGGGAGACCCAGTACTTC. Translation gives CASSLSRETQYF.

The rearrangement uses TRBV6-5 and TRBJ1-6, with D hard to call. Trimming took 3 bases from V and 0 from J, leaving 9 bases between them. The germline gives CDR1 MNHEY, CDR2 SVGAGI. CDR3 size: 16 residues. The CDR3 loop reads CASSYRYSSYNSPLHF. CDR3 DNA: TGTGCCAGCAGTTATCGTTACAGCTCCTATAATTCACCCCTCCACTTT.

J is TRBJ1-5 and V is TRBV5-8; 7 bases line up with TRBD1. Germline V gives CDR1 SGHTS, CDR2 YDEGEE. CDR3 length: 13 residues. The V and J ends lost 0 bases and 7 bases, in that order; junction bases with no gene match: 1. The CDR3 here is CASSLDRGQPQHF. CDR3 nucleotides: TGTGCCAGCAGCTTGGACAGGGGACAGCCCCAGCATTTT.

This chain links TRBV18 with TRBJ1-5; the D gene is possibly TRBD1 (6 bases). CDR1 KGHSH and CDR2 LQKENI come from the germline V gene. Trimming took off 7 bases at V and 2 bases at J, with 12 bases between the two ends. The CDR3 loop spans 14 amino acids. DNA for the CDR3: TGTGCCAGCTGTGGGGGCGCGGGCAATCAGCCCCAGCATTTT. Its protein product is CASCGGAGNQPQHF.

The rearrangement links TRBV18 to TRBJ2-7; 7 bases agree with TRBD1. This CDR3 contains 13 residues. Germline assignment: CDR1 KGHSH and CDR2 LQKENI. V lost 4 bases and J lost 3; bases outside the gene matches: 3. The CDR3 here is CASSLGTDYEQYF. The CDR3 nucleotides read TGTGCCAGCTCACTCGGGACAGACTACGAGCAGTACTTC.

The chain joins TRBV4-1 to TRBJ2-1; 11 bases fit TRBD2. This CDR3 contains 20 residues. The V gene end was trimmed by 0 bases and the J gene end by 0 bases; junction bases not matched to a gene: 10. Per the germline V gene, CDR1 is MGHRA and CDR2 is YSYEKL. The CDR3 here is CASSQDKGLAVPSSYNEQFF. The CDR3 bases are TGCGCCAGCAGCCAAGATAAGGGACTAGCGGTACCCAGCTCCTACAATGAGCAGTTCTTC.

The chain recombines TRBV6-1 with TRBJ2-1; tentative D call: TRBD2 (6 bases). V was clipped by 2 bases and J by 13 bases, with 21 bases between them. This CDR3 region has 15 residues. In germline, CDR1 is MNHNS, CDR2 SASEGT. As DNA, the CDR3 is TGTGCCAGCAGTGAACCTCAAACTGGCCGGGAGTATCAGTTCTTC. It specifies CASSEPQTGREYQFF.

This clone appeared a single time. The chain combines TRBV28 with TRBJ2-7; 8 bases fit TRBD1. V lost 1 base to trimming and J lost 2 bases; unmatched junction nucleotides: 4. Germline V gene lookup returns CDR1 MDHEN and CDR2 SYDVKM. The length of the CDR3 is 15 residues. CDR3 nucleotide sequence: TGTGCCAGCAGTTTATTGGCAGGGGGCCCCTACGAGCAGTACTTC. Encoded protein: CASSLLAGGPYEQYF.

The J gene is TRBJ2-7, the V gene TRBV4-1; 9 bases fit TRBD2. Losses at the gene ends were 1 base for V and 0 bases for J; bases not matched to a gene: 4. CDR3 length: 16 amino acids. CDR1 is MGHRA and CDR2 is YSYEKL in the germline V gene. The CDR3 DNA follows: TGCGCCAGCAGCCAAGTCCTAGCGGGAAGCTCCTACGAGCAGTACTTC. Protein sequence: CASSQVLAGSSYEQYF.

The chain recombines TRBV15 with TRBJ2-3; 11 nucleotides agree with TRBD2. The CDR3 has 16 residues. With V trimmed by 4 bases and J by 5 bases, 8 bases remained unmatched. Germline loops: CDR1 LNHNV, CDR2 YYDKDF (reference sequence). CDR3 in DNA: TGTGCCACCAGCACCAGACTAGCGGGGAGGGGAGATACGCAGTATTTT. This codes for CATSTRLAGRGDTQYF. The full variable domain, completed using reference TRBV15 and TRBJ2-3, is DAMVIQNPRYQVTQFGKPVTLSCSQTLNHNVMYWYQQKSSQAPKLLFHYYDKDFNNEADTPDNFQSRRPNTSFCFLDIRSPGLGDTAMYLCATSTRLAGRGDTQYFGPGTRLTVL.

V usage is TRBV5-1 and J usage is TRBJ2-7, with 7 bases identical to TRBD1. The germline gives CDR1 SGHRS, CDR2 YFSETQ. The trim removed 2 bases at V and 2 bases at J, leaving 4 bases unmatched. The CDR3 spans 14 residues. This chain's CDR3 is CASSLGTATYEQYF. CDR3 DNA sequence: TGCGCCAGCAGCTTAGGGACAGCCACCTACGAGCAGTACTTC.

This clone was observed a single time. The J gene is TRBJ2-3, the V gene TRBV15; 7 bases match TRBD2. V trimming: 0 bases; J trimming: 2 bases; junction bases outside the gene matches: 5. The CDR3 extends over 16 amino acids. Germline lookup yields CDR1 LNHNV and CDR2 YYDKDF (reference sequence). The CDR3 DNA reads TGTGCCACCAGCAGAGATAGACTAGCAATCACAGATACGCAGTATTTT. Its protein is CATSRDRLAITDTQYF.

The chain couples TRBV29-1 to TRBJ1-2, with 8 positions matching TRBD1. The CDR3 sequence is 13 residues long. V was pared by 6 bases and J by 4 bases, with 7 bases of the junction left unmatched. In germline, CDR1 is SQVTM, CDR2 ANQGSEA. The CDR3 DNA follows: TGCAGCGTCCCTGGACAGGGAGTCTATGGCTACACCTTC. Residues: CSVPGQGVYGYTF.

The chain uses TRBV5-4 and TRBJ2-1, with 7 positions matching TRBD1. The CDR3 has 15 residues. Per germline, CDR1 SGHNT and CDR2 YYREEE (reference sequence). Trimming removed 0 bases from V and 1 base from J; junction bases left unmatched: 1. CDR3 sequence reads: CASSLVGQSYNEQFF. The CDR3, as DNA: TGTGCCAGCAGCTTGGTGGGACAGTCCTACAATGAGCAGTTCTTC.

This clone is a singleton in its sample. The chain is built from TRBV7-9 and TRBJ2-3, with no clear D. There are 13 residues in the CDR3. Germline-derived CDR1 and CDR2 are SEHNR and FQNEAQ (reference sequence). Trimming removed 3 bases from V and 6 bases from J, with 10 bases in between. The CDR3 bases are TGTGCCAGCAGCTTTTACGGTCCGGATACGCAGTATTTT. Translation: CASSFYGPDTQYF.